This T cell receptor beta chain is drawn from a study of shared clonotypes between healthy human individuals. The CDR3 is 16 residues long. Trimming cost V 0 bases and J 9 bases, with 21 bases left between them. Per the germline V gene, CDR1 is SGHAT and CDR2 is FQNNGV. Assay used: immunoSEQ multiplex PCR; TCRdb lists only in-frame clones, some missing. This table holds some 1,600,000 clones, 95% to 99% found once. This TCR was sampled from a man aged 25 to 40 in good health. The sample taken for sequencing was naive CD4+ T cells sorted from blood. As to subset: CD45RA+ positively selected. The rearrangement joins TRBV11-2 to TRBJ2-7, with D possibly being TRBD1 (5 bases). The CDR3 DNA is TGTGCCAGCAGCTTAGACCCGACAGTTAAACTACGAGTGCAGTACTTC. Amino acid sequence: CASSLDPTVKLRVQYF.